These 13 T cell receptor beta chains were sequenced from one sample in a study of shared clonotypes between healthy human individuals. Clones were read by immunoSEQ multiplex PCR, and TCRdb kept only the in-frame ones, dropping some. The sample lists roughly 1,100,000 clones, approximately 72% occurring once. The sequenced sample consisted of memory CD4+ T cells sorted from blood. Subset described: CD45RA-negative fraction. The receptors were gathered from a man between 18 and 29 years old in good health.

V is TRBV18 and J is TRBJ2-3; D gene unclear. Germline V gene data show CDR1 as KGHSH and CDR2 as LQKENI. V lost 2 bases and J lost 2, with 5 bases in between. The CDR3 is 13 residues long. CDR3 region: CASSPIITDTQYF. For the CDR3, the DNA is TGTGCCAGCTCACCAATTATCACAGATACGCAGTATTTT.

This chain joins TRBV7-8 and TRBJ1-1; D remains unclear. CDR3 length: 14 residues. CDR1 and CDR2 from the germline V gene are SGHVS and FQNEAQ. Trimming removed 4 bases from V and 1 base from J, with 10 bases in between. CDR3 nucleotide sequence: TGTGCCAGCAGCTCGGATGGTGGGAACACTGAAGCTTTCTTT. This translates into CASSSDGGNTEAFF.

This clone has more than one count but fewer than ten. Within the sample, other DNA sequences also encode this same CDR3. This chain joins TRBV9 and TRBJ1-2; TRBD1 is a possible D gene (5 bases). Trimming shortened V by 0 bases and J by 4 bases, and 10 bases separated the two germline ends. The CDR3 length is 14 residues. CDR1 and CDR2 from the germline V gene are SGDLS and YYNGEE. The CDR3 reads CASSVDLGTYGYTF. As DNA, the CDR3 is TGTGCCAGCAGCGTAGATTTAGGGACCTATGGCTACACCTTC.

This chain joins TRBV6-1 and TRBJ1-2, with no clear D. V was clipped by 1 base and J by 8 bases, with 14 bases between them. Germline CDR1 reads MNHNS; CDR2 reads SASEGT. This CDR3 spans 14 amino acids. CDR3 amino acids: CASSEGWSPQGYTF. The CDR3 coding sequence is TGTGCCAGCAGTGAAGGTTGGTCCCCCCAGGGCTACACCTTC.

The J gene is TRBJ2-5, the V gene TRBV11-2; D perhaps matches TRBD1 (6 bases). Per germline, CDR1 SGHAT and CDR2 FQNNGV. Trimming took off 5 bases at V and 7 bases at J, with 11 bases between the two ends. This CDR3 has 12 amino acids. The CDR3 nucleotides read TGTGCCAGCAGCGACAGGATGGGGACCCAGTACTTC. Protein product: CASSDRMGTQYF.

This clone was recorded only once. Other DNA sequences in this specimen translate into the identical CDR3. This chain links TRBV29-1 with TRBJ2-7; D not certain. Germline CDR1 and CDR2: SQVTM and ANQGSEA. The CDR3 totals 13 residues. V lost 4 bases and J lost 3, with 13 bases in between. The CDR3 coding sequence is TGCAGCGTTGGTCGGGCGTTCTTCTACGAGCAGTACTTC. Translating it yields CSVGRAFFYEQYF.

As concerns this clone: The same CDR3 also results from other DNA sequences found in this sample. The chain carries TRBV10-1 and TRBJ1-1; TRBD1 is a possible D gene (6 bases). Trimming removed 6 bases from V and 0 bases from J, with 8 bases in between. The CDR3 extends over 13 amino acids. From germline, CDR1 is WNHNN and CDR2 SYGVQD (reference sequence). The CDR3 protein is CASRQGLNTEAFF. The DNA for the CDR3 is TGCGCCAGCAGACAGGGATTGAACACTGAAGCTTTCTTT.

This chain links TRBV11-3 with TRBJ2-1; D possibly corresponds to TRBD1 (5 bases). CDR3 length: 14 amino acids. Germline loops: CDR1 SGHNT, CDR2 YENEEA. Trimming cost V 5 bases and J 0 bases, with 8 bases left between them. The CDR3 sequence is CASSQGNSYNEQFF. The CDR3 nucleotides read TGTGCCAGCAGCCAGGGAAACTCCTACAATGAGCAGTTCTTC.

In this sample, this clone turned up a few times. The chain combines TRBV7-9 with TRBJ1-1, with 7 bases that match TRBD1. The V segment lost 7 bases and the J segment 4 bases; nucleotides outside the gene matches: 6. The CDR3 sequence is 13 residues long. Germline V gene data show CDR1 as SEHNR and CDR2 as FQNEAQ (reference sequence). CDR3 protein: CASKMAGGTEAFF. DNA for the CDR3: TGTGCCAGCAAAATGGCAGGGGGCACTGAAGCTTTCTTT.

The chain combines TRBV7-6 with TRBJ2-1; the D is unclear. Germline V CDR1 and CDR2: SGHVS, FNYEAQ. Trimming cost V 5 bases and J 5 bases, with 10 bases left between them. The CDR3 runs to 13 residues. The CDR3 nucleotides are TGTGCCAGCAGCCGCCCCAAGGACAATGAGCAGTTCTTC. This gives the protein CASSRPKDNEQFF.

This chain uses TRBV5-1 with TRBJ2-1; 7 bases are shared with TRBD2. With V trimmed by 3 bases and J by 2 bases, 5 bases remained unmatched. The CDR3 is 15 amino acids. The V gene's germline CDR1 is SGHRS and CDR2 YFSETQ. The DNA of the CDR3 is TGCGCCAGCAGCTCCGGGGGGAACACCTACAATGAGCAGTTCTTC. It codes for CASSSGGNTYNEQFF.

The chain has TRBV19 and TRBJ2-3; TRBD2 matches 7 bases. The CDR3 has 17 amino acids. V lost 3 bases to trimming and J lost 1 base; unmatched junction nucleotides: 10. The germline V gene has CDR1 LNHDA and CDR2 SQIVND (reference sequence). The CDR3 here is CASSMGTQRERTDTQYF. In DNA, the CDR3 is TGTGCCAGTAGTATGGGAACTCAGCGGGAACGCACAGATACGCAGTATTTT.

The rearrangement uses TRBV5-1 and TRBJ1-6; possible D gene TRBD1, 5 bases. Deletions cut 2 bases from V and 0 bases from J, with 6 bases between. The CDR3 has 15 residues. In germline, CDR1 is SGHRS, CDR2 YFSETQ. CDR3 bases: TGCGCCAGCAGCTTACAGGACTCCTATAATTCACCCCTCCACTTT. The encoded protein is CASSLQDSYNSPLHF.